A selection of T cell receptor beta chains follows, all from one sample in a study of blood T cells in healthy people across ages. MiXCR was run by TCRdb on the 5' RACE reads, yielding one entry per CDR3 protein. The sample lists 1.5 million or so distinct CDR3 sequences; about 43% were seen once. Source material: blood. These receptors came from a woman aged 18-30 years in good health. Both conserved end residues are part of each CDR3. A D gene is named only where the DNA matches it firmly. Expanded clones get a size class; other rows say once, few or many, or leave the size out.

v_call: TRBV4-2; clone_size: few; d_call: .; j_call: TRBJ2-4; cdr3_nt: TGTGCCAGCAGCCAAGAGGGGTTTAACCTAGCCAAAAACATTCAGTACTTC; cdr3_aa: CASSQEGFNLAKNIQYF
v_call: TRBV12-3/TRBV12-4; clone_size: .; d_call: .; j_call: TRBJ2-3; cdr3_nt: TGTGCCAGCAGTCCCGTAGGCAGATCCGATACGCAGTATTTT; cdr3_aa: CASSPVGRSDTQYF
v_call: TRBV9; clone_size: .; d_call: .; j_call: TRBJ1-2; cdr3_nt: TGTGCCAGCAGCGAACCAGGGCCCGGGGACTATGGCTACACCTTC; cdr3_aa: CASSEPGPGDYGYTF
v_call: TRBV6-5; clone_size: .; d_call: .; j_call: TRBJ2-7; cdr3_nt: TGTGCCAGCAGTTACTCGACGGGCAGAACCTACGAGCAGTACTTC; cdr3_aa: CASSYSTGRTYEQYF
v_call: TRBV29-1; clone_size: few; d_call: .; j_call: TRBJ1-1; cdr3_nt: TGCAGCGTTGAACGGTGGGGCACTCGGGGCACTGAAGCTTTCTTT; cdr3_aa: CSVERWGTRGTEAFF
v_call: TRBV12-3/TRBV12-4; clone_size: .; d_call: .; j_call: TRBJ2-1; cdr3_nt: TGTGCCAGCAGTTTTCGGGGTCATGAGCAGTTCTTC; cdr3_aa: CASSFRGHEQFF
v_call: TRBV6-5; clone_size: few; d_call: .; j_call: TRBJ1-1; cdr3_nt: TGTGCCAGCAGTTACGGGGGGGGACTTTTGAACACTGAAGCTTTCTTT; cdr3_aa: CASSYGGGLLNTEAFF
v_call: TRBV9; clone_size: few; d_call: .; j_call: TRBJ1-2; cdr3_nt: TGTGCCAGCAGCCCCGGACTGGAGGGCTTTCGCGGCTACACCTTC; cdr3_aa: CASSPGLEGFRGYTF
v_call: TRBV19; clone_size: .; d_call: .; j_call: TRBJ1-5; cdr3_nt: TGTGCCAGTAATCCTTACTCAGGGTCCACCAATCAGCCCCAGCATTTT; cdr3_aa: CASNPYSGSTNQPQHF
v_call: TRBV12-3/TRBV12-4; clone_size: few; d_call: TRBD2; j_call: TRBJ2-3; cdr3_nt: TGTGCCAGCACCCACGGGACTAGCGGGGGAACAGATACGCAGTATTTT; cdr3_aa: CASTHGTSGGTDTQYF
v_call: TRBV6-1; clone_size: .; d_call: .; j_call: TRBJ1-5; cdr3_nt: TGTGCCAGCAGTGAAATAGGGACGGGACCCGCCAATCAGCCCCAGCATTTT; cdr3_aa: CASSEIGTGPANQPQHF
v_call: TRBV29-1; clone_size: few; d_call: .; j_call: TRBJ2-1; cdr3_nt: TGCAGCGGGTCGGTGAATGAGCAGTTCTTC; cdr3_aa: CSGSVNEQFF
v_call: TRBV5-1; clone_size: .; d_call: TRBD2; j_call: TRBJ2-7; cdr3_nt: TGCGCCAGTTCGGCGGGGGTTACATCGAAGACCTACGAGCAGTACTTC; cdr3_aa: CASSAGVTSKTYEQYF
v_call: TRBV15; clone_size: .; d_call: .; j_call: TRBJ2-3; cdr3_nt: TGTGCCACCAGCAGAGTTGGGGGGTTAGCAGATACGCAGTATTTT; cdr3_aa: CATSRVGGLADTQYF
v_call: TRBV12-3/TRBV12-4; clone_size: few; d_call: .; j_call: TRBJ1-2; cdr3_nt: TGTGCCAGCAGCCCTCCCCCCGAGACAGTGGGTTTCCGCTATGGCTACACCTTC; cdr3_aa: CASSPPPETVGFRYGYTF
v_call: TRBV28; clone_size: few; d_call: .; j_call: TRBJ2-7; cdr3_nt: TGTGCCAGCAGTCAAGGGACGAGAGACGAGCAGTACTTC; cdr3_aa: CASSQGTRDEQYF
v_call: TRBV24-1; clone_size: .; d_call: .; j_call: TRBJ2-5; cdr3_nt: TGTGCCACCAGTGATCCCGGACGGGACAATGAGCAGTACTTC; cdr3_aa: CATSDPGRDNEQYF
v_call: TRBV5-1; clone_size: few; d_call: .; j_call: TRBJ1-1; cdr3_nt: TGCGCCAGCACCGCGGACACGAACACTGAAGCTTTCTTT; cdr3_aa: CASTADTNTEAFF
v_call: TRBV30; clone_size: .; d_call: .; j_call: TRBJ2-7; cdr3_nt: TGTGCCGGAAACCGGGACGGGACCTACGAGCAGTACTTC; cdr3_aa: CAGNRDGTYEQYF
v_call: TRBV14; clone_size: .; d_call: .; j_call: TRBJ2-4; cdr3_nt: TGTGCCAGCAGCCCGGGGACGGGCAAAAACATTCAGTACTTC; cdr3_aa: CASSPGTGKNIQYF
v_call: TRBV14; clone_size: few; d_call: TRBD2; j_call: TRBJ2-7; cdr3_nt: TGTGCCAGCAGCCAAGACTGGGGGACTAGCGACTCCTACGAGCAGTACTTC; cdr3_aa: CASSQDWGTSDSYEQYF
v_call: TRBV18; clone_size: .; d_call: .; j_call: TRBJ2-3; cdr3_nt: TGTGCCAGCTCACCACCGCGGGGAAAGGGAGATACGCAGTATTTT; cdr3_aa: CASSPPRGKGDTQYF
v_call: TRBV24-1; clone_size: .; d_call: .; j_call: TRBJ2-1; cdr3_nt: TGTGCCACCAGTGATTCCCGGACGGTTTACAATGAGCAGTTCTTC; cdr3_aa: CATSDSRTVYNEQFF
v_call: TRBV29-1; clone_size: few; d_call: TRBD1; j_call: TRBJ2-7; cdr3_nt: TGCAGCGCCGGGACAGGGGTCTACGAGCAGTACTTC; cdr3_aa: CSAGTGVYEQYF
v_call: TRBV20-1; clone_size: .; d_call: .; j_call: TRBJ2-3; cdr3_nt: TGCAGTGCTAGAGATAAAGGCGCTAGCACAGATACGCAGTATTTT; cdr3_aa: CSARDKGASTDTQYF
v_call: TRBV28; clone_size: .; d_call: .; j_call: TRBJ1-5; cdr3_nt: TGTGCCAGCAGTTCCCCCGACACCAATCAGCCCCAGCATTTT; cdr3_aa: CASSSPDTNQPQHF
v_call: TRBV7-2; clone_size: .; d_call: .; j_call: TRBJ2-5; cdr3_nt: TGTGCCAGCAACTTAGGACATGCCCAAGAGACCCAGTACTTC; cdr3_aa: CASNLGHAQETQYF
v_call: TRBV7-3; clone_size: .; d_call: TRBD1; j_call: TRBJ2-7; cdr3_nt: TGTGCCAGCAGCTTGTCAGCCCAGGGGGCTACCGAGCAGTACTTC; cdr3_aa: CASSLSAQGATEQYF